The 8 T cell receptor beta chains listed next were all sequenced from one sample in a study of T cell responses to AZD1222 COVID-19 vaccine. Assay: immunoSEQ multiplex PCR; the TCRdb copy retains only in-frame clones and omits some. Here the sample spans 95,000 to 150,000 clones, around nine tenths being singletons. The sample consisted of peripheral blood, taken on day 0 of AZD1222 vaccination. These receptors all come from an adult in good health.

The J gene is TRBJ2-1, the V gene TRBV7-9, with TRBD2 matching over 10 bases. This CDR3 has 15 residues. J was trimmed by 4 bases and V by 6 bases; bases with no gene match: 6. Germline V gene lookup returns CDR1 SEHNR and CDR2 FQNEAQ (reference sequence). The CDR3 region is CASRTGTSAYNEQFF. CDR3 nucleotides: TGTGCCAGCAGGACCGGGACTAGCGCGTACAATGAGCAGTTCTTC.

This chain joins TRBV5-8 and TRBJ1-3; perhaps TRBD1 as D (6 bases). CDR1 and CDR2 from the germline V gene are SGHTS and YDEGEE. V lost 0 bases and J lost 2, with 9 bases in between. The CDR3 consists of 15 residues. The CDR3 nucleotides read TGTGCCAGCAGCTTGGCAGGGGAGCCTGGAAACACCATATATTTT. Translating it yields CASSLAGEPGNTIYF.

The chain joins TRBV11-1 to TRBJ1-1; D not certain. V was pared by 5 bases and J by 4 bases, with 5 bases between. From germline, CDR1 is SGHAT and CDR2 FQDESV (reference sequence). There are 11 residues in the CDR3. The CDR3 nucleotides read TGTGCCAGCAGCGCAGTCACTGAAGCTTTCTTT. Amino acids: CASSAVTEAFF.

The rearrangement links TRBV6-6 to TRBJ2-1; TRBD2 matches 8 bases. Germline CDR1 and CDR2: MNHNY and SVGAGI (reference sequence). The CDR3 runs to 14 residues. V was pared by 0 bases and J by 12 bases, with 7 bases of the junction left unmatched. DNA of the CDR3: TGTGCCAGCAGTTACTCAGCGGGAGCCTCCCGGCAGTTCTTC. Translated, it gives CASSYSAGASRQFF.

The chain recombines TRBV7-9 with TRBJ2-1, with D possibly TRBD1 on 5 matching bases. The germline V and J ends were trimmed by 5 bases and 7 bases, with 18 bases remaining between them. The CDR3 has 15 residues. Germline V gene sequence: CDR1 SEHNR, CDR2 FQNEAQ (reference sequence). This CDR3 reads CASSQVPTVRNEQFF. The CDR3 DNA reads TGTGCCAGCAGCCAAGTCCCGACAGTGAGGAATGAGCAGTTCTTC.

V gene TRBV2 combines with J gene TRBJ2-7, with 14 bases fitting TRBD2. The CDR3 runs to 15 residues. Germline CDR1 SNHLY, CDR2 FYNNEI. With V trimmed by 7 bases and J by 2 bases, 4 bases remained unmatched. CDR3: CASTATSGGAYEQYF. CDR3 DNA sequence: TGTGCCAGCACTGCGACTAGCGGGGGGGCCTACGAGCAGTACTTC.

The rearrangement joins TRBV9 to TRBJ1-2; D remains unclear. Germline V gene data show CDR1 as SGDLS and CDR2 as YYNGEE. The CDR3 runs 14 residues. The germline V and J ends were trimmed by 4 bases and 2 bases, with 12 bases remaining between them. CDR3 in DNA: TGTGCCAGCAGCCCCACCAACGAAAACTATGGCTACACCTTC. Translating gives CASSPTNENYGYTF.

This rearrangement joins TRBV4-3 to TRBJ2-7, with D possibly matching TRBD1 (5 bases). The V end was cut by 0 bases, the J end by 7 bases, with 13 bases between. Germline V gene lookup returns CDR1 LGHNA and CDR2 YSLEER. The CDR3 has 14 amino acids. DNA for the CDR3: TGCGCCAGCAGCCAAGATCTCGACAGTGTAGAGCAGTACGTC. It is translated as CASSQDLDSVEQYV.